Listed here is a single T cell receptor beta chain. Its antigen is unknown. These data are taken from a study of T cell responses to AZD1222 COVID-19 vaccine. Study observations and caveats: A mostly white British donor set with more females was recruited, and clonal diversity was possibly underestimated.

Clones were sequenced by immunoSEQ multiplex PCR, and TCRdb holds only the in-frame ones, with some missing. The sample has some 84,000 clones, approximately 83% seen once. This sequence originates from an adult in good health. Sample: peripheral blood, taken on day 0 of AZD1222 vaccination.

The CDR3 nucleotides are TGTGCCAGTAGTATAGGCGGTAGCGGGAGCTCCTACAATGAGCAGTTCTTC. It translates to CASSIGGSGSSYNEQFF. V and J are TRBV19 and TRBJ2-1; 9 positions match TRBD2. The ends lost 1 base at V and 0 bases at J; junction bases unmatched: 4. Germline CDR1 reads LNHDA; CDR2 reads SQIVND (reference sequence). CDR3 length: 17 residues. Full variable domain (missing parts from reference TRBV19 and TRBJ2-1): DGGITQSPKYLFRKEGQNVTLSCEQNLNHDAMYWYRQDPGQGLRLIYYSQIVNDFQKGDIAEGYSVSREKKESFPLTVTSAQKNPTAFYLCASSIGGSGSSYNEQFFGPGTRLTVL.